This TCR beta chain was captured by sequencing in a study of Ad26.COV2.S vaccination and SARS-CoV-2 variants. About the research overall: Each vaccinee took Ad26.COV2.S intramuscularly, once or twice 56 days apart.

The treatment is: over 15 received Ad26.COV2.S at low or high dose, single or two shots; 5 received placebo; per-sample allocation not given. The samples date from day 63 after the first vaccine or placebo injection. Donation was by an adult aged 18-55 years who was in Boston. Clones were sequenced by immunoSEQ multiplex PCR, and TCRdb holds only the in-frame ones, with some missing. Of 250,000 or so clones in the sample, roughly 87% were seen once. The V segment lost 5 bases and the J segment 1 base; nucleotides outside the gene matches: 9. CDR1 is SGHTA, CDR2 FQGTGA, per germline. The CDR3 extends over 17 amino acids.

The J gene is TRBJ2-3, the V gene TRBV7-3; the match to TRBD2 covers 10 bases. The source is a person between 18 and 59 years old who received the Ad26.COV2.S COVID-19 vaccine or a placebo. This sample comprised peripheral blood, obtained in a trial of Ad26.COV2.S vaccine versus placebo. The CDR3 here is CASSPKVGTSGTDTQYF. Here the CDR3 DNA reads TGTGCCAGCAGCCCAAAGGTGGGGACTAGCGGCACAGATACGCAGTATTTT.